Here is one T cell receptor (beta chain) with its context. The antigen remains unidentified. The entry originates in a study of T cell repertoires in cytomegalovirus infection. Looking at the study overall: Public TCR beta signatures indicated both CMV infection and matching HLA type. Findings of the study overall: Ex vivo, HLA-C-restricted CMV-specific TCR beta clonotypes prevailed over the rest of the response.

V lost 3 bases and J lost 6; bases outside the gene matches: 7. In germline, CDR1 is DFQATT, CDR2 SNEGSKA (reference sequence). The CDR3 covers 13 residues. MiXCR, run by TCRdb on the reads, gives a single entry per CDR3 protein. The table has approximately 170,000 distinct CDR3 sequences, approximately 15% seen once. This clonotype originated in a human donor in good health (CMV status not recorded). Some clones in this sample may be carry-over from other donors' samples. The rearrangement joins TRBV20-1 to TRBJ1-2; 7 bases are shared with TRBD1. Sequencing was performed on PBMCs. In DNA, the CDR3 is TGCAGTGCTAGGGTGCAGGGGGTTCATGGCTACACCTTC. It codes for CSARVQGVHGYTF.